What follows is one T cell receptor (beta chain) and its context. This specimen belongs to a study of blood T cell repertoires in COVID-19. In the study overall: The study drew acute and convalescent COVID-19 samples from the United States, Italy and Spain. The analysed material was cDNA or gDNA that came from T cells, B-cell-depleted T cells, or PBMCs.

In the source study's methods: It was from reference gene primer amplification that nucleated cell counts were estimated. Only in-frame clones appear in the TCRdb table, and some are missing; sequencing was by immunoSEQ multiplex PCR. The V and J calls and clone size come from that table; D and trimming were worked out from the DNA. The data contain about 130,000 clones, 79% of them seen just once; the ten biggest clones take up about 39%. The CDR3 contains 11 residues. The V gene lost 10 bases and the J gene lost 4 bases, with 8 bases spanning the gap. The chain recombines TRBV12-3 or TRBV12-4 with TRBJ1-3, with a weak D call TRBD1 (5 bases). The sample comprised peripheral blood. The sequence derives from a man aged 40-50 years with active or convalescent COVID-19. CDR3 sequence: CATREGNTIYF. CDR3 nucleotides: TGTGCCACCAGGGAGGGAAACACCATATATTTT.